This T cell receptor beta chain was identified during a study of T cell responses to AZD1222 COVID-19 vaccine. Background on the study: Second doses that came at about 4 or about 12 weeks were put together.

This clone was recorded only once. The antigen remains unidentified. Study-wide results and caveats: Most donors were white British, females outnumbered males, and clonal diversity was possibly underestimated.

Here immunoSEQ multiplex PCR was the method, and the copy in TCRdb shows in-frame clones only, minus some. Among 150,000 to 200,000 clones listed, around 92% were seen once. The specimen comprised peripheral blood, sampled on day 0 of AZD1222 vaccination. The sequence derives from an adult in good health.

Here the CDR3 DNA reads TGTGCCTGGTCCTCCGACAGGGGGGTCCAGCCCCAGCATTTT. It encodes CAWSSDRGVQPQHF. This rearrangement joins TRBV30 to TRBJ1-5; TRBD1 aligns across 9 bases. The CDR3 has 14 residues. Germline V gene sequence: CDR1 GTSNPN, CDR2 SVGIG (reference sequence). Unmatched junction bases numbered 9, after V lost 5 bases and J lost 7 bases.